Below, 18 T cell receptor beta chains from the same sample are listed, as sequenced in a study of cytomegalovirus exposure and HLA in healthy donors. 60 Vbeta and 13 Jbeta primers were used in PCR. Using immunoSEQ multiplex PCR, the repertoire was profiled, and TCRdb retains in-frame clones only, with some absent. This repertoire shows 100,000 to 150,000 clones, about 73% found once; its top ten account for about 7.8%. Input material: PBMCs. The receptors here all came from a woman between 35 and 50 years old in good health and CMV-seropositive.

This chain connects TRBV21-1 to TRBJ2-7; the table's D call, TRBD1, was not checked against the DNA. TRBV21-1 is described as a pseudogene. This CDR3 has 17 amino acids. The CDR3 bases are TGTGCCAGCAGCAAAGGGAGGAATGGGGACACTATCTACGAGCAGTACTTC. Residues: CASSKGRNGDTIYEQYF.

The chain links TRBV7-8 to TRBJ2-2; 10 bases are shared with TRBD2. J gave up 4 bases and V 1 base, and 6 bases lay outside the gene matches. CDR1 is SGHVS, CDR2 FQNEAQ, per germline. The CDR3 runs 17 residues. The CDR3 reads CASSLGASGGLTGELFF. As DNA, the CDR3 is TGTGCCAGCAGCTTAGGGGCTAGCGGGGGCCTCACCGGGGAGCTGTTTTTT.

This chain links TRBV7-3 with TRBJ1-1; tentatively, D is TRBD1 (6 bases). Trimming removed 5 bases at V and 1 base at J, with 14 bases between. The germline V gene has CDR1 SGHTA and CDR2 FQGTGA. This CDR3 is 15 amino acids long. CDR3 region: CASSRSGERNTEAFF. The CDR3 region has the DNA TGTGCCAGCAGCCGTTCAGGGGAAAGGAACACTGAAGCTTTCTTT.

This clone has a handful of counts. The chain links TRBV19 to TRBJ2-5; 10 nucleotides match TRBD1. V gave up 6 bases and J gave up 4 bases; unmatched junction bases: 5. This CDR3 contains 14 residues. CDR1 and CDR2 (germline): LNHDA, SQIVND (reference sequence). CDR3 loop: CASRDRGKIETQYF. The CDR3 coding sequence is TGTGCCAGTAGGGACAGGGGGAAGATAGAGACCCAGTACTTC.

This chain connects TRBV7-2 to TRBJ1-2; 8 bases match TRBD1. The CDR3 sequence is 16 residues long. The ends lost 3 bases at V and 5 bases at J; junction bases unmatched: 11. Germline V gene lookup returns CDR1 SGHTA and CDR2 FQGNSA. The CDR3 sequence: CASSFSSTGVGYGYTF. The CDR3 bases are TGTGCCAGCAGCTTCTCCTCGACAGGGGTCGGGTATGGCTACACCTTC. Full variable domain (missing parts from reference TRBV7-2 and TRBJ1-2): GAGVSQSPSNKVTEKGKDVELRCDPISGHTALYWYRQSLGQGLEFLIYFQGNSAPDKSGLPSDRFSAERTGGSVSTLTIQRTQQEDSAVYLCASSFSSTGVGYGYTFGSGTRLTVV.

The CDR3 sequence is CASSLRGTGFGNTIYF. CDR3 coding DNA: TGCGCCAGCAGCCTCCGGGGGACAGGGTTTGGAAACACCATATATTTT. The genes are TRBV4-1 and TRBJ1-3; 9 bases line up with TRBD1. This CDR3 has 16 amino acids. V was clipped by 4 bases and J by 3 bases; unmatched bases: 7. Per the germline V gene, CDR1 is MGHRA and CDR2 is YSYEKL.

This clone showed up just a few times. This chain uses TRBV4-3 with TRBJ1-1; 7 nucleotides line up with TRBD1. V shed 0 bases and J 7 bases; nucleotides not matched to a gene: 11. This CDR3 contains 16 residues. In germline, CDR1 is LGHNA, CDR2 YSLEER. CDR3 region: CASSQDGRQGEGEAFF. CDR3 in DNA: TGCGCCAGCAGCCAAGACGGGAGACAGGGAGAGGGTGAAGCTTTCTTT.

The rearrangement joins TRBV7-2 to TRBJ2-2, with D possibly matching TRBD2 (5 bases). Germline V gives CDR1 SGHTA, CDR2 FQGNSA. Trimming removed 2 bases from V and 4 bases from J, with 17 bases in between. The CDR3 consists of 17 residues. The CDR3 DNA reads as TGTGCCAGCAGCTTAACCCACCAGGCTAGCCTCACCGGGGAGCTGTTTTTT. This gives the protein CASSLTHQASLTGELFF.

The chain carries TRBV7-8 and TRBJ1-3; D uncertain. V lost 3 bases to trimming and J lost 4 bases, with 7 bases between them. The CDR3 covers 13 residues. Germline V lookup: CDR1 SGHVS, CDR2 FQNEAQ. CDR3 amino acids: CASSFAGGNTIYF. Here the CDR3 DNA reads TGTGCCAGCAGCTTTGCAGGCGGAAACACCATATATTTT.

The chain links TRBV7-2 to TRBJ2-5; no clear D. The V end was cut by 5 bases, the J end by 5 bases, with 12 bases between. This CDR3 is 13 amino acids long. Germline loops: CDR1 SGHTA, CDR2 FQGNSA. The CDR3 loop is CASSGTGPETQYF. The CDR3 DNA follows: TGTGCCAGCAGCGGAACTGGGCCGGAGACCCAGTACTTC.

Of note for this clone: The junction does not match germline at one end; this may be a read error. Other DNA sequences in this specimen translate into the identical CDR3. The chain has TRBV5-1 and TRBJ1-6; maybe TRBD1 (6 bases). The CDR3 is 15 residues long. Germline V gene data show CDR1 as SGHRS and CDR2 as YFSETQ. This chain's CDR3 is CASSFTGKERSPLHF. The CDR3 DNA reads TGCGCCAGCAGCTTTACAGGGAAGGAACGGTCACCTCTCCACTTT.

The CDR3 here is CASSRPGTSYNEQFF. The CDR3 coding sequence is TGTGCCAGCAGCCGACCCGGGACATCTTACAATGAGCAGTTCTTC. The chain carries TRBV7-2 and TRBJ2-1; tentative D call: TRBD1 (6 bases). Trimming removed 5 bases at V and 4 bases at J, with 15 bases between. Looked up from germline, CDR1 is SGHTA and CDR2 is FQGNSA. CDR3 length: 15 amino acids. The variable domain in full, completed from reference TRBV7-2 and TRBJ2-1, reads GAGVSQSPSNKVTEKGKDVELRCDPISGHTALYWYRQSLGQGLEFLIYFQGNSAPDKSGLPSDRFSAERTGGSVSTLTIQRTQQEDSAVYLCASSRPGTSYNEQFFGPGTRLTVL.

This rearrangement joins TRBV7-2 to TRBJ2-5; weak D call: TRBD2 (6 bases). Germline CDR1 reads SGHTA; CDR2 reads FQGNSA. The germline V and J ends were trimmed by 2 bases and 5 bases, with 18 bases remaining between them. This CDR3 contains 16 residues. The CDR3: CASSLLGGNAPETQYF. Here the CDR3 DNA reads TGTGCCAGCAGCTTACTGGGAGGCAACGCGCCGGAGACCCAGTACTTC.

The chain has TRBV2 and TRBJ2-7; D perhaps matches TRBD2 (5 bases). The CDR3 is made up of 14 amino acids. V dropped 4 bases and J dropped 6 bases, with 16 bases sitting between them. The germline V gene has CDR1 SNHLY and CDR2 FYNNEI. The CDR3 coding sequence is TGTGCCAGCAGTGCGCAGAGGACTCCGGGCGAGCAGTACTTC. Protein sequence: CASSAQRTPGEQYF.

The rearrangement uses TRBV6-4 and TRBJ2-2, with D unclear. The germline gives CDR1 MRHNA, CDR2 SNTAGT. This CDR3 is built from 13 residues. V lost 4 bases, J lost 4 bases, and 7 bases lay in between. CDR3 region: CASSVAATGELFF. CDR3 nucleotides: TGTGCCAGCAGTGTCGCGGCCACCGGGGAGCTGTTTTTT.

The J gene is TRBJ2-5, the V gene TRBV5-4; the match to TRBD2 covers 12 bases. Germline loops: CDR1 SGHNT, CDR2 YYREEE (reference sequence). The length of the CDR3 is 14 residues. V shed 3 bases, J shed 5 bases, and the junction held 2 bases outside the gene matches. CDR3 protein: CASSSLAGGETQYF. The CDR3 nucleotides read TGTGCCAGCAGCTCACTAGCGGGGGGTGAGACCCAGTACTTC.

The chain couples TRBV2 to TRBJ1-5; 8 bases fit TRBD1. V gave up 0 bases and J gave up 7 bases; unmatched junction bases: 5. CDR3 size: 15 residues. Per germline, CDR1 SNHLY and CDR2 FYNNEI. CDR3 bases: TGTGCCAGCAGTGAAGCGGACAGGGTGAGGCAGCCCCAGCATTTT. This codes for CASSEADRVRQPQHF.

Remarks on this clone: A far more abundant clone sits one base away, making this likely a read error. The chain recombines TRBV27 with TRBJ2-7, with a tentative D call TRBD1 (5 bases). V lost 2 bases and J 0 bases, leaving 5 bases between the germline ends. The CDR3 has 13 amino acids. Germline V gene lookup returns CDR1 MNHEY and CDR2 SMNVEV (reference sequence). CDR3 coding DNA: TGTGCCAGCAGTTTAGACAGCTCCTACGAGCAGTACTTC. Protein sequence: CASSLDSSYEQYF.